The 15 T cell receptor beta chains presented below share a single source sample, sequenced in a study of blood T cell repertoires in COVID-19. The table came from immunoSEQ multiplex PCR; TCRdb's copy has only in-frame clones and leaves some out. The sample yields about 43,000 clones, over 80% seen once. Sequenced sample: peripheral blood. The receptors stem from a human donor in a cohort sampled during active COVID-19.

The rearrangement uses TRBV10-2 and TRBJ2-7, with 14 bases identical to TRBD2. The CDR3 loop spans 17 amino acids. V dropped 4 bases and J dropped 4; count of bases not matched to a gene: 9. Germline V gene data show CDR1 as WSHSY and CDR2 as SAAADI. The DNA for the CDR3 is TGCGCCAGCAGTGGGGGACTAGCGGGAGTAGGGGCATACGAGCAGTACTTC. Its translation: CASSGGLAGVGAYEQYF.

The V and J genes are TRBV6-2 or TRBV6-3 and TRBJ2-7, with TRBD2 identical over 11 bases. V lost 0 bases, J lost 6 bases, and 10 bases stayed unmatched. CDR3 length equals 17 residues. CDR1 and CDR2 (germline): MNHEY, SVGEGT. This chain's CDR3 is CASSYSTRELAGVEQYF. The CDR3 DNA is TGTGCCAGCAGTTACTCGACCCGGGAACTAGCGGGAGTCGAGCAGTACTTC.

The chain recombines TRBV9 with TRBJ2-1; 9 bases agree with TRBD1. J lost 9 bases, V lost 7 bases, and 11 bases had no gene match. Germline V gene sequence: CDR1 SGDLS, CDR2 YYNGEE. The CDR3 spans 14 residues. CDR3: CASSSGQGYGEQFF. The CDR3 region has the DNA TGTGCCAGCTCCTCGGGACAGGGTTACGGTGAGCAGTTCTTC.

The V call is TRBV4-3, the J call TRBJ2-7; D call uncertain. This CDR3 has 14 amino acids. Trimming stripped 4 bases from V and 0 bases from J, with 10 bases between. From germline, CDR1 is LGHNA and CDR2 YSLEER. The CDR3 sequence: CASSPLLSSYEQYF. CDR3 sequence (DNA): TGCGCCAGCAGCCCCCTCCTTAGCTCCTACGAGCAGTACTTC.

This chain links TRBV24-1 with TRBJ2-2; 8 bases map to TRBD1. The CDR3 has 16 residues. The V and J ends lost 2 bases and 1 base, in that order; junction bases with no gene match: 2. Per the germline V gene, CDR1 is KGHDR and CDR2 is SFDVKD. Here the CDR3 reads CATSDYGTGNTGELFF. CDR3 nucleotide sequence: TGTGCCACCAGTGATTATGGGACAGGGAACACCGGGGAGCTGTTTTTT.

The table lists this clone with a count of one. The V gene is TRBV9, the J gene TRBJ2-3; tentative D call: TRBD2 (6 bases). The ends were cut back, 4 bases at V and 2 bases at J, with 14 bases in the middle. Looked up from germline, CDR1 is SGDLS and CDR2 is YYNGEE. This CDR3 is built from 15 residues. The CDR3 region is CASSISPGDTDTQYF. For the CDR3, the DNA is TGTGCCAGCAGCATAAGCCCGGGGGACACAGATACGCAGTATTTT.

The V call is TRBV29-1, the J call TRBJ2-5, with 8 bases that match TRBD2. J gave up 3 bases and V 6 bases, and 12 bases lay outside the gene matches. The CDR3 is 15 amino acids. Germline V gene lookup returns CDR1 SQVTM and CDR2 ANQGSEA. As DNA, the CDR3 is TGCAGCGTGGGAGGAGCGGGAGTATCGGAAGAGACCCAGTACTTC. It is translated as CSVGGAGVSEETQYF.

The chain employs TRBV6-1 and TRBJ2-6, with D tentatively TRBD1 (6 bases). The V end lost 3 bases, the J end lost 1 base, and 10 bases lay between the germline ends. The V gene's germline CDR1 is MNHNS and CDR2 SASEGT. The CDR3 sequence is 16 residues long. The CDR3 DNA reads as TGTGCCAGCAGTGAGATACAGGGATCTGGGGCCAACGTCCTGACTTTC. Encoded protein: CASSEIQGSGANVLTF.

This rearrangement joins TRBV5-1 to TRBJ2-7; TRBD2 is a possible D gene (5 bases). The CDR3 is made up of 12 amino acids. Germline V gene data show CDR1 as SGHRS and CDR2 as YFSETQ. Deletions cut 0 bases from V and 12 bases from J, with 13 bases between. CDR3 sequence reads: CASSLVAGKTYF. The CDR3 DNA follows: TGCGCCAGCAGCTTGGTGGCCGGGAAGACGTACTTC.

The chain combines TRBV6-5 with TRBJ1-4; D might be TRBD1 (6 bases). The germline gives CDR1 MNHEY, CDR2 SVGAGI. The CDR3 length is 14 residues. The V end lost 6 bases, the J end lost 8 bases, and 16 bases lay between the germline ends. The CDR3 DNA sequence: TGTGCCAGCAGGAAACAGGGAGGGCAGGAAAAACTGTTTTTT. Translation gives CASRKQGGQEKLFF.

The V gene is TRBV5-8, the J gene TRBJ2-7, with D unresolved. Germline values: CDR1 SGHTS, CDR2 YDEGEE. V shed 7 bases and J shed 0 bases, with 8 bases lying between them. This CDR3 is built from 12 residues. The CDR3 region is CASWWSSYEQYF. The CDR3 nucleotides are TGTGCCAGCTGGTGGAGCTCCTACGAGCAGTACTTC.

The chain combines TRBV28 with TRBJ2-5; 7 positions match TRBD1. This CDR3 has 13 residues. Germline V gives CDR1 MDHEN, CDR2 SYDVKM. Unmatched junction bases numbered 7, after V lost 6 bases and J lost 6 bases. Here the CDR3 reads CASRGNRGQTQYF. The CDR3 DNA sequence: TGTGCCAGCAGGGGAAACAGGGGTCAGACCCAGTACTTC. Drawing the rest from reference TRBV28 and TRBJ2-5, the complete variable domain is DVKVTQSSRYLVKRTGEKVFLECVQDMDHENMFWYRQDPGLGLRLIYFSYDVKMKEKGDIPEGYSVSREKKERFSLILESASTNQTSMYLCASRGNRGQTQYFGPGTRLLVL.

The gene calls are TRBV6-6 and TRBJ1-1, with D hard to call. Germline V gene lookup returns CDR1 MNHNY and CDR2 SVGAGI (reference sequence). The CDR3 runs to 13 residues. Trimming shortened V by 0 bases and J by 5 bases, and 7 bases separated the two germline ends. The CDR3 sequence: CASSYSTRTEAFF. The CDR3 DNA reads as TGTGCCAGCAGTTACTCGACGAGGACTGAAGCTTTCTTT.

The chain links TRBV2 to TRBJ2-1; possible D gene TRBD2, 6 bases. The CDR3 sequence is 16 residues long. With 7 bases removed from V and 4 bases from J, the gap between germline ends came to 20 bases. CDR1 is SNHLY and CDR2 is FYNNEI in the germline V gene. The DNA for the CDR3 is TGTGCCAGCACTCTGTACGGGGGAGTAACATACAATGAGCAGTTCTTC. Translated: CASTLYGGVTYNEQFF.

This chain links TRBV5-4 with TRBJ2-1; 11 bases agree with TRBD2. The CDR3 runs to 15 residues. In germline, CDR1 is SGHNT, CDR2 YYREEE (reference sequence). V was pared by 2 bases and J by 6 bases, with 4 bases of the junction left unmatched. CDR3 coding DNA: TGTGCCAGCAGCTTTGGACTAGCGGGCCCCAATGAGCAGTTCTTC. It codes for CASSFGLAGPNEQFF.